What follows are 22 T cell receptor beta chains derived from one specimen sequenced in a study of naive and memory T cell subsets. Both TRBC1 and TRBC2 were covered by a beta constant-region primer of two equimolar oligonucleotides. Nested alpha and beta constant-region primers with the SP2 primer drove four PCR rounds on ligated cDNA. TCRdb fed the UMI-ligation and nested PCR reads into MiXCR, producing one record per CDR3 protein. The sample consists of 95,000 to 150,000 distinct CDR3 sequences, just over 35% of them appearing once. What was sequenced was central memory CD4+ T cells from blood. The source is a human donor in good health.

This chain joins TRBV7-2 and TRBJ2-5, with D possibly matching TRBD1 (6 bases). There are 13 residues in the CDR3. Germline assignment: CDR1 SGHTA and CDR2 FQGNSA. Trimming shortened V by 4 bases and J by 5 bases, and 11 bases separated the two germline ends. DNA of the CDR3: TGTGCCAGCAGCTGGGGGCGAGTGGAGACCCAGTACTTC. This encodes CASSWGRVETQYF.

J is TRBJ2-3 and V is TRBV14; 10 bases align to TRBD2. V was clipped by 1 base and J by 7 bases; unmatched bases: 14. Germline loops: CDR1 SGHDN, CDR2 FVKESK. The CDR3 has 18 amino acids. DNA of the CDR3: TGTGCCAGCAGCCAAGGAGCGGGAGGGAGCCGAGCGTCTCATACGCAGTATTTT. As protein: CASSQGAGGSRASHTQYF.

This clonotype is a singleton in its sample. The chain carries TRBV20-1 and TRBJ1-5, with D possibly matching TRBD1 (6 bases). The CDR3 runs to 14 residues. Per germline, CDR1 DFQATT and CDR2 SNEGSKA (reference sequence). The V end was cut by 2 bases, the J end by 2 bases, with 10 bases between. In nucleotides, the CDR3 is TGCAGTGCTAGACCCAACAGGGGCAATCAGCCCCAGCATTTT. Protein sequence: CSARPNRGNQPQHF.

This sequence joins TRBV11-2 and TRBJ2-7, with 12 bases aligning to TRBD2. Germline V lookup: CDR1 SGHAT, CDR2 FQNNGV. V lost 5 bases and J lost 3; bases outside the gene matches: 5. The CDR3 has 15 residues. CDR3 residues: CASSPQLAGGYEQYF. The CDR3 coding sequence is TGTGCCAGCAGCCCACAACTAGCGGGAGGCTACGAGCAGTACTTC.

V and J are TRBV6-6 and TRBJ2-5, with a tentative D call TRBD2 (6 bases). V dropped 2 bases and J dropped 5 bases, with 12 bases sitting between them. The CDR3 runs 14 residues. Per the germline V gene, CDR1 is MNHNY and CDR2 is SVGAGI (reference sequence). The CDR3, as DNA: TGTGCCAGCAGTTACCCCGGAGGGCTGGAGACCCAGTACTTC. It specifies CASSYPGGLETQYF.

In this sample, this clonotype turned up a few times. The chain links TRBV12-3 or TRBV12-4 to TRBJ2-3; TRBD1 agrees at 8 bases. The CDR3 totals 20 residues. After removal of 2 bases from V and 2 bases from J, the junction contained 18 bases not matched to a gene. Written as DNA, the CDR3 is TGTGCCAGCAGTTTATACGCCCAAGCTGGACAGGGATTAGTCACAGATACGCAGTATTTT. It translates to CASSLYAQAGQGLVTDTQYF.

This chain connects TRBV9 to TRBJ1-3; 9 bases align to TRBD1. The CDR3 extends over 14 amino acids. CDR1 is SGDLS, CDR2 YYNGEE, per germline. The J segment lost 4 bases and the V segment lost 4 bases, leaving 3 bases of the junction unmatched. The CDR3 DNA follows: TGTGCCAGCAGCCCCGGGACAGGGGGAAACACCATATATTTT. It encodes CASSPGTGGNTIYF.

CDR3 loop: CASSPGTETDTQYF. The CDR3 coding sequence is TGTGCCAGCAGTCCCGGGACAGAGACAGATACGCAGTATTTT. V and J are TRBV28 and TRBJ2-3; 7 positions match TRBD1. V shed 5 bases and J 3 bases; nucleotides not matched to a gene: 5. Per the germline V gene, CDR1 is MDHEN and CDR2 is SYDVKM. The CDR3 loop spans 14 amino acids.

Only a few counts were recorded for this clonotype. For the CDR3, the DNA is TGTGCCAGCTGTGGGCAGCAAAATCAGCCCCAGCATTTT. Amino acid sequence: CASCGQQNQPQHF. The chain couples TRBV6-2 or TRBV6-3 to TRBJ1-5; D unresolved. The germline V and J ends were trimmed by 8 bases and 4 bases, with 12 bases remaining between them. This CDR3 has 13 amino acids. Germline CDR1 MNHEY, CDR2 SVGEGT.

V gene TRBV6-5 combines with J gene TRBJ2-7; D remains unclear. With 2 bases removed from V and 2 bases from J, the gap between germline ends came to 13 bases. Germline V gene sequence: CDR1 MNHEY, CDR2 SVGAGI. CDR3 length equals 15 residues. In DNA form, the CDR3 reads TGTGCCAGCAGTTACAGCAGTGCCCTCCCCTACGAGCAGTACTTC. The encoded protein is CASSYSSALPYEQYF.

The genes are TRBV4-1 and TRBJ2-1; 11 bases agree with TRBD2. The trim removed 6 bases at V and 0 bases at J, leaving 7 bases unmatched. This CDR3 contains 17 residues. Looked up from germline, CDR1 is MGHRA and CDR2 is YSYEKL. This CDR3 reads CASRSFSGRGSYNEQFF. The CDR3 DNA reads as TGCGCCAGCAGGTCCTTTAGCGGGAGGGGCTCCTACAATGAGCAGTTCTTC.

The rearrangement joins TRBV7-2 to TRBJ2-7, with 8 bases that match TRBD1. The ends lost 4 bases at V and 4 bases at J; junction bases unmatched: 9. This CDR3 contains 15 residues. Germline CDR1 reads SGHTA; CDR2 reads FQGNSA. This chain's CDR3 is CASSSYDRGQYEQYF. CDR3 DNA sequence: TGTGCCAGCAGCTCCTACGACAGGGGTCAATACGAGCAGTACTTC.

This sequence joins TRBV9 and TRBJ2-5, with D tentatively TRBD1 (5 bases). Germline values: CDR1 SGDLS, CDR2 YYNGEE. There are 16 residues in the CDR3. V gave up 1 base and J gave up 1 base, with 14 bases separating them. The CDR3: CASSVSSGHIQETQYF. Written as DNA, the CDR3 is TGTGCCAGCAGCGTATCGTCCGGACACATCCAAGAGACCCAGTACTTC.

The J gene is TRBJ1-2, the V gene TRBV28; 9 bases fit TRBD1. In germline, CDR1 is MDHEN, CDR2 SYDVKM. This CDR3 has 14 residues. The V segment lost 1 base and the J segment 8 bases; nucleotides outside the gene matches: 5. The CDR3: CASSLSRTGDGYTF. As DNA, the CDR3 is TGTGCCAGCAGTTTATCTCGGACAGGGGACGGCTACACCTTC.

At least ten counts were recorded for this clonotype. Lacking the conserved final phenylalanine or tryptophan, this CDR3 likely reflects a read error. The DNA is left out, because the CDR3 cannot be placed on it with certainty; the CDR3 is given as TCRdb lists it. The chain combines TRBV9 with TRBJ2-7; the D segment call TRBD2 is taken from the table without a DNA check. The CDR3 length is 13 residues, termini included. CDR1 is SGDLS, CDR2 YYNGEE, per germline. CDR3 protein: CASSVHRFLAGRN.

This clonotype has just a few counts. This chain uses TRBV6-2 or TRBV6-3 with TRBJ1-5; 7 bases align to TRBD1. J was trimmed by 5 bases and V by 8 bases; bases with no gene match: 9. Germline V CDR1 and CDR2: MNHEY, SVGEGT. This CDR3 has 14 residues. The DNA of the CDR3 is TGTGCCAGCGCACGAGACAGGGTTGATCAGCCCCAGCATTTT. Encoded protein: CASARDRVDQPQHF.

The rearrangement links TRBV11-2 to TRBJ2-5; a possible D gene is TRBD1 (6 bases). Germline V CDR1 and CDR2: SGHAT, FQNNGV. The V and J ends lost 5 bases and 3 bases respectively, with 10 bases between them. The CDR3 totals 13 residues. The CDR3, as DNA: TGTGCCAGCAGCCGAGACAGGAAAGAGACCCAGTACTTC. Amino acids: CASSRDRKETQYF.

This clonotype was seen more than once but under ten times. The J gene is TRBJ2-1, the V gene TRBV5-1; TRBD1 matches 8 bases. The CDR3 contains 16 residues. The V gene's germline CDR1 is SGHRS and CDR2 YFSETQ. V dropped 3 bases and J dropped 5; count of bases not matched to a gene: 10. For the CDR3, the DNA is TGCGCCAGCAGCTCTACTGGACAGGGTGGTAACAATGAGCAGTTCTTC. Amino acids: CASSSTGQGGNNEQFF.

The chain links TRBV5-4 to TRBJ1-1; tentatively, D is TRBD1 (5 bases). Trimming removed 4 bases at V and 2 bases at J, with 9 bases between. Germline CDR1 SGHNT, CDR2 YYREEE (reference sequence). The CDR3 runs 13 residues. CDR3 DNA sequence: TGTGCCAGCAGCAGGGACGTAAACACTGAAGCTTTCTTT. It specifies CASSRDVNTEAFF.

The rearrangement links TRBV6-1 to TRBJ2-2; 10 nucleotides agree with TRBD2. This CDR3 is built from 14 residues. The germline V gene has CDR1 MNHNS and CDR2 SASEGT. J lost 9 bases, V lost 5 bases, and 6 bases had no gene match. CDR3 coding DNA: TGTGCCAGCAGTAACAGCGGGAGGGCCCGGGAGCTGTTTTTT. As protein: CASSNSGRARELFF.

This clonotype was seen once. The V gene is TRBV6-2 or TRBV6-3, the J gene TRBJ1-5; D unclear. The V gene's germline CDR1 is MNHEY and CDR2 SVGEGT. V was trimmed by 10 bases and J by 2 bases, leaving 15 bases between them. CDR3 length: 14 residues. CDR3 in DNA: TGTGCCACCGGGGTGCGTTTTGGCAATCAGCCCCAGCATTTT. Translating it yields CATGVRFGNQPQHF.

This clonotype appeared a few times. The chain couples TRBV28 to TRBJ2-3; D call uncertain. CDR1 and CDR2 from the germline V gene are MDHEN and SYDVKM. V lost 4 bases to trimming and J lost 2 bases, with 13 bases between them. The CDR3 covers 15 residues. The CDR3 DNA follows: TGTGCCAGCAGTTCATGGAAACGAAACACAGATACGCAGTATTTT. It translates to CASSSWKRNTDTQYF.